Listed here are 24 T cell receptor beta chains from one sample, sequenced in a study of technical replicates of blood from several donors. Sequencing used immunoSEQ multiplex PCR; TCRdb keeps in-frame clones, though not all of them. The sample includes 65,000 to 80,000 clones, approximately 96% of them seen just once. The sequencing input was T cells isolated from PBMCs. These receptors were taken from a human donor in good health.

The chain has TRBV19 and TRBJ1-5; D is uncertain. The CDR3 covers 13 residues. The V end was cut by 10 bases, the J end by 3 bases, with 13 bases between. CDR1 is LNHDA, CDR2 SQIVND, per germline (reference sequence). The chain's CDR3 is CATREANNQPQHF. The CDR3 nucleotides are TGTGCCACGAGGGAAGCAAACAATCAGCCCCAGCATTTT. The full variable domain, completed using reference TRBV19 and TRBJ1-5, is DGGITQSPKYLFRKEGQNVTLSCEQNLNHDAMYWYRQDPGQGLRLIYYSQIVNDFQKGDIAEGYSVSREKKESFPLTVTSAQKNPTAFYLCATREANNQPQHFGDGTRLSIL.

The chain couples TRBV7-2 to TRBJ2-7; 8 nucleotides line up with TRBD2. V lost 10 bases, J lost 7 bases, and 9 bases stayed unmatched. CDR1 is SGHTA and CDR2 is FQGNSA in the germline V gene. CDR3 length: 12 residues. CDR3 nucleotides: TGTGCCACCTCAAGCGGGAGTCAAGAGCAGTACTTC. This codes for CATSSGSQEQYF.

The V gene is TRBV5-1, the J gene TRBJ2-7; the D is unclear. V lost 4 bases to trimming and J lost 3 bases, with 14 bases between them. The CDR3 covers 14 residues. Germline CDR1 reads SGHRS; CDR2 reads YFSETQ. CDR3 bases: TGCGCCAGCAGCCCCAGGAACGGCAGCTACGAGCAGTACTTC. It encodes CASSPRNGSYEQYF.

V gene TRBV7-2 combines with J gene TRBJ2-7, with a tentative D call TRBD2 (5 bases). This CDR3 spans 16 amino acids. CDR1 is SGHTA, CDR2 FQGNSA, per germline. V lost 1 base and J 3 bases, leaving 16 bases between the germline ends. In nucleotides, the CDR3 is TGTGCCAGCAGCTTAGTGAGTATCCAACGGGACTACGAGCAGTACTTC. As protein: CASSLVSIQRDYEQYF.

The chain links TRBV29-1 to TRBJ2-1; D is possibly TRBD2 (6 bases). Germline V gene data show CDR1 as SQVTM and CDR2 as ANQGSEA. With 5 bases removed from V and 4 bases from J, the gap between germline ends came to 9 bases. The CDR3 extends over 12 amino acids. CDR3 bases: TGCAGCGTTTCTAGCGCTTACAATGAGCAGTTCTTC. Its translation is CSVSSAYNEQFF.

This chain links TRBV7-2 with TRBJ2-1; the D is unclear. Germline loops: CDR1 SGHTA, CDR2 FQGNSA. The CDR3 runs to 11 residues. V was pared by 6 bases and J by 9 bases, with 9 bases between. CDR3 nucleotides: TGTGCCAGCAGTCCCACGCGTGAGCAGTTCTTC. Translating gives CASSPTREQFF.

The gene calls are TRBV9 and TRBJ2-3; 16 bases are shared with TRBD2. The germline V gene has CDR1 SGDLS and CDR2 YYNGEE. CDR3 length equals 17 residues. V lost 6 bases to trimming and J lost 5 bases; unmatched junction nucleotides: 9. CDR3 sequence reads: CASTEGLAGGAGDTQYF. The CDR3 bases are TGTGCCAGCACCGAGGGACTAGCGGGAGGGGCAGGAGATACGCAGTATTTT.

The genes are TRBV9 and TRBJ1-3; the match to TRBD1 covers 7 bases. The V segment lost 0 bases and the J segment 1 base; nucleotides outside the gene matches: 4. CDR1 is SGDLS, CDR2 YYNGEE, per germline. The CDR3 is 16 amino acids. The CDR3 sequence: CASSVASGGSGNTIYF. Written as DNA, the CDR3 is TGTGCCAGCAGCGTAGCTTCAGGGGGTTCTGGAAACACCATATATTTT.

The J gene is TRBJ1-2, the V gene TRBV6-1; 8 positions match TRBD1. The germline CDR1 and CDR2 sequences are MNHNS and SASEGT. The V segment lost 0 bases and the J segment 4 bases; nucleotides outside the gene matches: 4. This CDR3 has 15 residues. This CDR3 is CASSEALDRAYGYTF. The DNA of the CDR3 is TGTGCCAGCAGTGAAGCGCTGGACAGGGCCTATGGCTACACCTTC.

The gene calls are TRBV9 and TRBJ1-2; 10 bases map to TRBD1. The J segment lost 2 bases and the V segment lost 3 bases, leaving 13 bases of the junction unmatched. The CDR3 runs 18 residues. CDR1 is SGDLS, CDR2 YYNGEE, per germline. The CDR3 DNA reads as TGTGCCAGCAGCGCATACTCCGGGACAGGGGAGGACAACTATGGCTACACCTTC. This gives the protein CASSAYSGTGEDNYGYTF.

The chain carries TRBV9 and TRBJ2-7; D call uncertain. The CDR3 is made up of 12 amino acids. V shed 5 bases and J shed 4 bases, with 10 bases lying between them. Germline CDR1 reads SGDLS; CDR2 reads YYNGEE. The CDR3, as DNA: TGTGCCAGCAGTCCCACTGAGTACGAGCAGTACTTC. Translated, it gives CASSPTEYEQYF.

This clone was found once. The chain joins TRBV28 to TRBJ1-1; 7 positions agree with TRBD1. The CDR3 runs 15 residues. Trimming cost V 5 bases and J 0 bases; bases outside gene matches: 6. The germline gives CDR1 MDHEN, CDR2 SYDVKM. Written as DNA, the CDR3 is TGTGCCAGCAGTGAGGGACAGCGGGTGAACACTGAAGCTTTCTTT. Translated: CASSEGQRVNTEAFF.

The chain combines TRBV9 with TRBJ2-1; 8 positions match TRBD2. V shed 5 bases and J 6 bases; nucleotides not matched to a gene: 4. The CDR3 spans 13 residues. The germline V gene encodes CDR1 SGDLS and CDR2 YYNGEE. The CDR3 here is CASRGLVGNEQFF. CDR3 nucleotides: TGTGCCAGCAGGGGACTAGTTGGCAATGAGCAGTTCTTC.

In DNA form, the CDR3 reads TGTGCCAGCAGCTTAGGGGCAGCTAATCAGCCCCAGCATTTT. The encoded protein is CASSLGAANQPQHF. The chain has TRBV7-9 and TRBJ1-5; unclear D gene. The CDR3 extends over 14 amino acids. In germline, CDR1 is SEHNR, CDR2 FQNEAQ (reference sequence). The ends were cut back, 1 base at V and 4 bases at J, with 8 bases in the middle.

The J gene is TRBJ2-5, the V gene TRBV15; 10 positions agree with TRBD2. This CDR3 is 18 amino acids long. V shed 1 base and J 1 base; nucleotides not matched to a gene: 9. Germline V gene data show CDR1 as LNHNV and CDR2 as YYDKDF (reference sequence). The CDR3 spells CATSRGRGVAGGQETQYF. The DNA for the CDR3 is TGTGCCACCAGCAGAGGCAGGGGGGTAGCGGGAGGCCAAGAGACCCAGTACTTC. The full variable domain, its missing parts supplied by reference TRBV15 and TRBJ2-5, is DAMVIQNPRYQVTQFGKPVTLSCSQTLNHNVMYWYQQKSSQAPKLLFHYYDKDFNNEADTPDNFQSRRPNTSFCFLDIRSPGLGDTAMYLCATSRGRGVAGGQETQYFGPGTRLLVL.

This chain connects TRBV5-1 to TRBJ2-3; TRBD1 agrees at 9 bases. Trimming at V came to 5 bases and at J to 0 bases, leaving 1 base not matched to a gene. Germline loops: CDR1 SGHRS, CDR2 YFSETQ. CDR3 length: 14 residues. The chain's CDR3 is CASRGTGSTDTQYF. CDR3 DNA sequence: TGCGCCAGCAGGGGGACAGGGAGCACAGATACGCAGTATTTT. The complete variable domain, with remaining parts taken from reference TRBV5-1 and TRBJ2-3, reads KAGVTQTPRYLIKTRGQQVTLSCSPISGHRSVSWYQQTPGQGLQFLFEYFSETQRNKGNFPGRFSGRQFSNSRSEMNVSTLELGDSALYLCASRGTGSTDTQYFGPGTRLTVL.

This sequence joins TRBV19 and TRBJ1-1, with D possibly matching TRBD1 (6 bases). V lost 6 bases to trimming and J lost 0 bases, with 14 bases between them. Germline V gene lookup returns CDR1 LNHDA and CDR2 SQIVND (reference sequence). The CDR3 sequence is 15 residues long. CDR3 protein: CASRVRGNMNTEAFF. The CDR3 coding sequence is TGTGCCAGTAGAGTCAGGGGAAACATGAACACTGAAGCTTTCTTT.

In this sample, this clone turned up once. The chain carries TRBV5-1 and TRBJ2-5, with 10 positions matching TRBD1. The CDR3 spans 15 residues. The ends lost 4 bases at V and 4 bases at J; junction bases unmatched: 7. Per germline, CDR1 SGHRS and CDR2 YFSETQ. The CDR3 here is CASSAGTGVGETQYF. The CDR3 bases are TGCGCCAGCAGCGCCGGGACAGGGGTAGGAGAGACCCAGTACTTC.

The CDR3: CAISEELALGEQYF. In nucleotides, the CDR3 is TGTGCCATCAGTGAGGAACTAGCCCTTGGAGAGCAGTACTTC. The chain combines TRBV10-3 with TRBJ2-7; tentative D call: TRBD2 (6 bases). CDR3 size: 14 residues. V gave up 2 bases and J gave up 7 bases, with 15 bases separating them. Germline loops: CDR1 ENHRY, CDR2 SYGVKD.

The J gene is TRBJ2-7, the V gene TRBV5-1; possible D gene TRBD2, 6 bases. This CDR3 is built from 12 residues. Germline loops: CDR1 SGHRS, CDR2 YFSETQ. Trimming stripped 2 bases from V and 5 bases from J, with 8 bases between. Here the CDR3 reads CASSFGGDEQYF. CDR3 bases: TGCGCCAGCAGCTTCGGGGGTGACGAGCAGTACTTC.

The chain is built from TRBV13 and TRBJ2-7, with D perhaps matching TRBD1 (5 bases). There are 15 residues in the CDR3. Germline CDR1 is PRHDT and CDR2 is FYEKMQ (reference sequence). V was shortened by 5 bases and J by 0 bases, with 14 bases between the two germline ends. The chain's CDR3 is CASSGQGLLSYEQYF. The CDR3 DNA is TGTGCCAGCAGCGGGCAGGGTCTTCTCTCCTACGAGCAGTACTTC. The full variable domain, with the rest looked up from reference TRBV13 and TRBJ2-7, is AAGVIQSPRHLIKEKRETATLKCYPIPRHDTVYWYQQGPGQDPQFLISFYEKMQSDKGSIPDRFSAQQFSDYHSELNMSSLELGDSALYFCASSGQGLLSYEQYFGPGTRLTVT.

To note about this clone: Other DNA sequences from this sample encode an identical CDR3 as well. This rearrangement joins TRBV13 to TRBJ1-1, with D possibly being TRBD1 (6 bases). Per the germline V gene, CDR1 is PRHDT and CDR2 is FYEKMQ (reference sequence). The CDR3 spans 14 residues. V lost 5 bases to trimming and J lost 5 bases, with 15 bases between them. The CDR3 region is CASSQGRGRTEAFF. The CDR3 bases are TGTGCCAGCAGCCAGGGGAGAGGCAGGACTGAAGCTTTCTTT.

The V call is TRBV10-3, the J call TRBJ1-5; 8 nucleotides align to TRBD1. This CDR3 spans 15 amino acids. Per germline, CDR1 ENHRY and CDR2 SYGVKD. Trimming removed 3 bases from V and 5 bases from J; junction bases left unmatched: 6. The CDR3 here is CAISETGGRDQPQHF. Here the CDR3 DNA reads TGTGCCATCAGTGAAACAGGGGGTAGGGATCAGCCCCAGCATTTT.

As regards this clone: A junction end diverges from the germline sequence, so it may reflect a read error. The same CDR3 is also encoded by other DNA sequences in this sample. In DNA form, the CDR3 reads TGTGCCAGCAGCTTTGGCCCCGTCGCTTACGAACAGTACTTC. As protein: CASSFGPVAYEQYF. The genes are TRBV6-1 and TRBJ2-7; D remains unclear. The germline gives CDR1 MNHNS, CDR2 SASEGT. The CDR3 runs 14 residues.